These 16 T cell receptor beta chains were sequenced from one sample in a study of control samples from healthy donors and cancer patients. Data came from immunoSEQ multiplex PCR; TCRdb stores just in-frame clones and leaves some out. The repertoire includes approximately 46,000 clones, around 87% of them detected once, and 10% sits in the top ten. Material for sequencing was PBMCs. These receptors came from a woman aged 60-75 years with lung cancer.

This chain joins TRBV3-1 (or the pseudogene TRBV3-2) and TRBJ2-2; D might be TRBD2 (7 bases). This CDR3 region has 20 residues. V lost 3 bases and J 4 bases, leaving 27 bases between the germline ends. Germline V lookup: CDR1 LGHDT, CDR2 YNNKEL (reference sequence). DNA of the CDR3: TGTGCCAGCAGCCAGGGACTACCGGGACACCAATGGGATGGCACCGGGGAGCTGTTTTTT. As protein: CASSQGLPGHQWDGTGELFF.

J is TRBJ1-6 and V is TRBV5-1; 11 nucleotides line up with TRBD1. The CDR3 runs to 14 residues. The junction had 2 bases not matched to a gene; V was cut back by 3 bases and J by 9 bases. CDR1 is SGHRS, CDR2 YFSETQ, per germline. CDR3 sequence (DNA): TGCGCCAGCAGCTCCGGGACAGGGGGTTCACCCCTCCACTTT. Translated: CASSSGTGGSPLHF.

The chain couples TRBV7-9 to TRBJ2-1; tentative D call: TRBD2 (6 bases). The germline V gene has CDR1 SEHNR and CDR2 FQNEAQ (reference sequence). The CDR3 contains 14 residues. The V gene lost 8 bases and the J gene lost 5 bases, with 16 bases spanning the gap. Written as DNA, the CDR3 is TGTGCCAGCCGCGGAGCGGGCTTTAACAATGAGCAGTTCTTC. It specifies CASRGAGFNNEQFF.

This chain uses TRBV19 with TRBJ2-1, with D uncertain. Germline V gene data show CDR1 as LNHDA and CDR2 as SQIVND (reference sequence). This CDR3 has 11 residues. V lost 5 bases and J 5 bases, leaving 4 bases between the germline ends. In nucleotides, the CDR3 is TGTGCCAGTAGTGAAGACAATGAGCAGTTCTTC. This gives the protein CASSEDNEQFF.

The chain combines TRBV11-3 with TRBJ2-3, with a possible D match to TRBD2 (5 bases). V dropped 3 bases and J dropped 4 bases, with 8 bases sitting between them. The CDR3 is 13 amino acids. Germline CDR1 SGHNT, CDR2 YENEEA. This CDR3 is CASSFEGADTQYF. For the CDR3, the DNA is TGTGCCAGCAGCTTCGAGGGTGCAGATACGCAGTATTTT.

The rearrangement uses TRBV9 and TRBJ1-1; 7 bases are shared with TRBD1. Trimming took 8 bases from V and 7 from J; bases not matched to a gene: 17. Germline values: CDR1 SGDLS, CDR2 YYNGEE. This CDR3 comprises 15 residues. The CDR3 region is CASARGGGGGSEAFF. The DNA of the CDR3 is TGTGCCAGTGCCCGCGGAGGGGGCGGAGGTAGTGAAGCTTTCTTT.

The chain has TRBV27 and TRBJ1-1, with TRBD1 as a possible D gene (5 bases). The ends were cut back, 6 bases at V and 3 bases at J, with 14 bases in the middle. CDR1 is MNHEY and CDR2 is SMNVEV in the germline V gene (reference sequence). The CDR3 extends over 14 amino acids. This CDR3 is CASRITRTYTEAFF. CDR3 bases: TGTGCCAGCAGAATTACAAGGACATACACTGAAGCTTTCTTT.

This clone appeared once. The chain recombines TRBV3-1 (or the pseudogene TRBV3-2) with TRBJ2-7; D is unclear. Germline CDR1 reads LGHDT; CDR2 reads YNNKEL (reference sequence). The CDR3 is made up of 12 amino acids. V lost 1 base, J lost 6 bases, and 7 bases lay in between. DNA for the CDR3: TGTGCCAGCAGCCAAGCGGGCGGCGAGCAGTACTTC. Its protein is CASSQAGGEQYF.

The chain combines TRBV30 with TRBJ2-3, with D tentatively TRBD2 (6 bases). The length of the CDR3 is 15 residues. Germline V CDR1 and CDR2: GTSNPN, SVGIG (reference sequence). With 2 bases removed from V and 1 base from J, the gap between germline ends came to 13 bases. CDR3 nucleotide sequence: TGTGCCTGGAGTTACGGGTTAGCGGGCACAGATACGCAGTATTTT. Protein product: CAWSYGLAGTDTQYF.

J is TRBJ1-2 and V is TRBV2, with TRBD1 matching 8 bases. The CDR3 has 16 amino acids. Germline CDR1 SNHLY, CDR2 FYNNEI. J lost 8 bases, V lost 6 bases, and 17 bases had no gene match. CDR3 protein: CASRDLLRGRFGGYTF. Here the CDR3 DNA reads TGTGCCAGCAGGGACCTACTCAGGGGGCGCTTCGGCGGCTACACCTTC.

The rearrangement uses TRBV7-2 and TRBJ2-6, with D perhaps assigned TRBD1 or TRBD2 (5 bases each). V was cut by 2 bases and J by 10 bases, with 12 bases left in between. Germline lookup yields CDR1 SGHTA and CDR2 FQGNSA. The CDR3 extends over 14 amino acids. CDR3: CASSLRVRENVLTF. In DNA form, the CDR3 reads TGTGCCAGCAGCTTAAGAGTCAGGGAGAACGTCCTGACTTTC.

This clone was detected only once. For the CDR3, the DNA is TGTGCCAGCAGTTCGGGACTAGCGGACCCGTTCTTC. Its translation is CASSSGLADPFF. The chain carries TRBV12-3 or TRBV12-4 and TRBJ2-1, with 11 bases fitting TRBD2. The CDR3 is 12 residues long. The trim removed 4 bases at V and 15 bases at J, leaving 5 bases unmatched.

The chain is built from TRBV24-1 and TRBJ2-1; possibly TRBD2 for D (6 bases). The CDR3 consists of 15 residues. Germline lookup yields CDR1 KGHDR and CDR2 SFDVKD. The germline V and J ends were trimmed by 4 bases and 4 bases, with 13 bases remaining between them. CDR3 residues: CATSEDGGKYNEQFF. The CDR3, as DNA: TGTGCCACCAGTGAGGACGGGGGAAAGTACAATGAGCAGTTCTTC.

V gene TRBV7-2 combines with J gene TRBJ2-5; a possible D gene is TRBD2 (5 bases). The CDR3 length is 15 residues. V dropped 1 base and J dropped 5 bases, with 14 bases sitting between them. Germline V gives CDR1 SGHTA, CDR2 FQGNSA. CDR3 loop: CASSLVPGILETQYF. In DNA form, the CDR3 reads TGTGCCAGCAGCTTAGTCCCGGGGATATTGGAGACCCAGTACTTC.

The genes are TRBV19 and TRBJ1-2, with D hard to call. Germline V gene sequence: CDR1 LNHDA, CDR2 SQIVND (reference sequence). Trimming removed 3 bases at V and 1 base at J, with 12 bases between. CDR3 size: 15 residues. The CDR3 here is CASSITIGGNYGYTF. CDR3 DNA: TGTGCCAGTAGTATTACAATAGGAGGTAACTATGGCTACACCTTC.

This chain connects TRBV9 to TRBJ2-2; 7 positions agree with TRBD2. J was trimmed by 2 bases and V by 4 bases; bases with no gene match: 2. The CDR3 contains 14 residues. Germline values: CDR1 SGDLS, CDR2 YYNGEE. In nucleotides, the CDR3 is TGTGCCAGCAGCCCGGGGGGAAACACCGGGGAGCTGTTTTTT. This codes for CASSPGGNTGELFF.